This is a list of T cell receptor beta chains from one sample in a study of cytomegalovirus exposure and HLA in healthy donors. Profiled with immunoSEQ multiplex PCR; TCRdb holds only in-frame clones, not every one. In the table there are 70,000 to 90,000 clones, about 69% of which are singletons. The sequenced sample was PBMCs. The receptors shown here come from a man aged 55 to 70 in good health and CMV-seronegative. Each CDR3 is given with its conserved first and last residue. D genes are given only for firm matches. Size tells how often a clone was seen (once, few, many) or the class of an expanded clone, and some rows leave it out.

V	size	D	J	DNA	CDR3
TRBV5-1	once	TRBD1	TRBJ2-2	TGCGCCAGCAGCCCTGGACAGGGGGCGCCCACCGGGGAGCTGTTTTTT	CASSPGQGAPTGELFF
TRBV19	-	-	TRBJ1-1	TGTGCCAGTAGTCCCTTTACAGTCATGAACACTGAAGCTTTCTTT	CASSPFTVMNTEAFF
TRBV7-2	-	-	TRBJ1-2	TGTGCCAGCAGCTTAGGCCGGGCCCCAGGGCAAGGCTACACCTTC	CASSLGRAPGQGYTF
TRBV30	-	TRBD1	TRBJ1-2	TGTGCCTGGAGTCCCCCGGACAGGGGAGCTGGCTATGGCTACACCTTC	CAWSPPDRGAGYGYTF
TRBV2	-	TRBD2	TRBJ2-1	TGTGCCAGCAGTGCCAGCGGGAGATACAATGAGCAGTTCTTC	CASSASGRYNEQFF
TRBV2	-	-	TRBJ1-3	TGTGCCAGCAGTGGGATTGGAGTCGGAAACACCATATATTTT	CASSGIGVGNTIYF
TRBV4-2	-	-	TRBJ1-4	TGTGCCAGCAGCCGGAGTGACCCGCCAATGGGACTGTTTTTT	CASSRSDPPMGLFF
TRBV6-7	-	-	TRBJ2-5	TGTGCCAGCTCTACACGGGGGAGGAGAACCCAAGAGGCCCAGTACTTC	CASSTRGRRTQEAQYF
TRBV12-5	-	-	TRBJ2-3	TGTGCTAGTGGTTTACCCACGACAGATACGCGGTATTTT	CASGLPTTDTRYF
TRBV9	-	-	TRBJ2-2	TGTGCCAGCACCACGGGGGTACCCACCGGGGAGCTGTTTTTT	CASTTGVPTGELFF
TRBV2	-	-	TRBJ1-2	TGTGCCAGCAGTGAACGGGTCGCCGTCTATGGCTACACCTTC	CASSERVAVYGYTF
TRBV5-1	-	-	TRBJ2-7	TGCGCCAGCAGCGTGAACAGGGACCCCTCCGCGAAGCAGTACTTC	CASSVNRDPSAKQYF
TRBV28	-	-	TRBJ1-3	TGTGCCAGCAGTTCGACAGGCAGGGCTGGAAACACCATATATTTT	CASSSTGRAGNTIYF
TRBV2	-	-	TRBJ2-7	TGTGCCAGCAGTGATGGGGGCCTCTCCTACGAGCAGTACTTC	CASSDGGLSYEQYF
TRBV7-9	once	-	TRBJ2-1	TGTGCCAGCAGTGGTGAGGGCCCCTACAATGAGCAGTTCTTC	CASSGEGPYNEQFF